The TCR beta chain described here comes from a study of CD8+CD57+ T cells in acquired aplastic anemia. Study-level background: On average, sorted CD4+ and CD8+ cells gave 2.5 to 4 ug of DNA. Among healthy donors, CD4+ cells averaged roughly 9.9 million reads.

Genomic DNA served as template for TCR beta VDJ and CDR3 profiling. TCRdb called the reads again in MiXCR, with one record for every CDR3 protein. The repertoire holds roughly 58,000 distinct CDR3 sequences, with under 55% as singletons. By share, this clonotype counts as medium-sized. What it binds is not known. The study, taken as a whole, reports: Fewer than 35 sequences, all CD8+ CDR3, were shared between patients and controls. Significance was not reached for CD8+ Simpson's diversity between patients and controls.

Germline-derived CDR1 and CDR2 are LNHDA and SQIVND (reference sequence). The CDR3 is 11 residues long. The V gene end was trimmed by 5 bases and the J gene end by 11 bases; junction bases not matched to a gene: 4. The chain couples TRBV19 to TRBJ1-1; 8 bases agree with TRBD1. The specimen was sorted CD4+, CD8+, or CD8+CD57+ T cells (not recorded which) from PBMCs. The clonotype comes from a human donor in good health, serving as a control. The CDR3: CASSWDRKAFF. Written as DNA, the CDR3 is TGTGCCAGTAGTTGGGACAGGAAGGCTTTCTTT.